Shown below are 23 T cell receptor beta chains from a single sample sequenced in a study of shared clonotypes between healthy human individuals. Profiled with immunoSEQ multiplex PCR; TCRdb holds only in-frame clones, not every one. The sample consists of some 680,000 clones, around 73% of them appearing once. Sequencing was performed on memory CD4+ T cells sorted from blood. The subset here: CD45RA-negative fraction. The receptors derive from a woman aged 25 to 39 in good health.

The gene calls are TRBV19 and TRBJ1-1, with 8 bases that match TRBD1. V lost 7 bases to trimming and J lost 5 bases; unmatched junction nucleotides: 6. The germline gives CDR1 LNHDA, CDR2 SQIVND (reference sequence). The CDR3 runs to 13 residues. CDR3 region: CASTDRVGTEAFF. As DNA, the CDR3 is TGTGCCAGTACGGACAGGGTGGGGACTGAAGCTTTCTTT.

V and J are TRBV5-1 and TRBJ2-1; D may correspond to TRBD1 or TRBD2 (5 bases each). In germline, CDR1 is SGHRS, CDR2 YFSETQ. CDR3 size: 14 residues. Trimming pared 2 bases from V and 6 bases from J, leaving 12 bases between. CDR3 sequence: CASSFGTVGNEQFF. The CDR3 DNA sequence: TGCGCCAGCAGCTTTGGGACGGTCGGCAATGAGCAGTTCTTC.

The chain is built from TRBV4-1 and TRBJ2-3; 9 nucleotides agree with TRBD1. The V gene end was trimmed by 1 base and the J gene end by 1 base; junction bases not matched to a gene: 12. CDR1 and CDR2 from the germline V gene are MGHRA and YSYEKL. The CDR3 spans 19 residues. The CDR3 DNA is TGCGCCAGCAGCCAAGTATCCGGGACAGGGAGTTTCCGCACAGATACGCAGTATTTT. This translates into CASSQVSGTGSFRTDTQYF.

This clone appeared a few times. The CDR3 reads CASSLGGAGRPTSMERQYF. The CDR3 coding sequence is TGTGCCAGCAGCTTAGGGGGGGCGGGACGTCCTACGAGCATGGAAAGGCAGTACTTC. The gene calls are TRBV11-2 and TRBJ2-7; perhaps D is TRBD1 or TRBD2 (6 bases each). The germline CDR1 and CDR2 sequences are SGHAT and FQNNGV. Trimming took off 1 base at V and 9 bases at J, with 31 bases between the two ends. The CDR3 spans 19 residues.

This sequence joins TRBV7-2 and TRBJ2-1; 10 bases fit TRBD2. There are 12 residues in the CDR3. The germline V gene encodes CDR1 SGHTA and CDR2 FQGNSA. The ends lost 6 bases at V and 12 bases at J; junction bases unmatched: 5. CDR3 DNA: TGTGCCAGCAGACGAGCGGGAGGGACGCAGTTCTTC. Encoded protein: CASRRAGGTQFF.

About this clone itself: Mismatch with germline at one junction end may stem from a read error. The chain employs TRBV2 and TRBJ2-2; 13 nucleotides agree with TRBD2. The CDR3 runs to 15 residues. Germline lookup yields CDR1 SNHLY and CDR2 FYNNEI. CDR3 loop: CASIELAGGAGELFF. The CDR3 DNA follows: TGTGCCAGCATTGAACTAGCGGGAGGGGCCGGGGAGCTGTTTTTT.

This chain connects TRBV5-4 to TRBJ2-3, with 7 bases fitting TRBD2. V lost 0 bases, J lost 2 bases, and 3 bases stayed unmatched. The germline gives CDR1 SGHNT, CDR2 YYREEE (reference sequence). The CDR3 spans 15 residues. CDR3 sequence (DNA): TGTGCCAGCAGCTTGGAAGCGGGGCTCACAGATACGCAGTATTTT. Its translation: CASSLEAGLTDTQYF. Complete variable domain (other parts from reference TRBV5-4 and TRBJ2-3): ETGVTQSPTHLIKTRGQQVTLRCSSQSGHNTVSWYQQALGQGPQFIFQYYREEENGRGNFPPRFSGLQFPNYSSELNVNALELDDSALYLCASSLEAGLTDTQYFGPGTRLTVL.

The rearrangement uses TRBV5-6 and TRBJ2-1; D may correspond to TRBD1 or TRBD2 (5 bases each). Germline V lookup: CDR1 SGHDT, CDR2 YYEEEE. Trimming removed 0 bases from V and 2 bases from J, with 9 bases in between. The CDR3 has 15 residues. CDR3 nucleotides: TGTGCCAGCAGCTTGGGGGGGAATCCCTACAATGAGCAGTTCTTC. This codes for CASSLGGNPYNEQFF.

The chain combines TRBV11-2 with TRBJ2-3; TRBD2 matches at 7 bases. Germline CDR1 is SGHAT and CDR2 is FQNNGV. V shed 8 bases and J 6 bases; nucleotides not matched to a gene: 2. The CDR3 runs 11 residues. The CDR3 nucleotides are TGTGCCAGCCGGGAGGTGGATACGCAGTATTTT. The encoded protein is CASREVDTQYF.

This clone was seen only once. V is TRBV19 and J is TRBJ2-7; 7 nucleotides line up with TRBD2. J lost 1 base, V lost 3 bases, and 6 bases had no gene match. From germline, CDR1 is LNHDA and CDR2 SQIVND (reference sequence). The CDR3 length is 15 residues. The CDR3 sequence is CASSIRGRGSYEQYF. CDR3 nucleotide sequence: TGTGCCAGTAGTATTCGCGGGAGAGGGTCCTACGAGCAGTACTTC.

This chain uses TRBV5-1 with TRBJ2-7; TRBD1 matches 9 bases. In germline, CDR1 is SGHRS, CDR2 YFSETQ. The CDR3 is 15 amino acids. V was pared by 1 base and J by 4 bases, with 6 bases of the junction left unmatched. CDR3 protein: CASSLPGTGSYEQYF. Here the CDR3 DNA reads TGCGCCAGCAGCTTGCCAGGGACAGGGTCTTACGAGCAGTACTTC.

V is TRBV19 and J is TRBJ2-7; 11 bases are shared with TRBD1. Germline CDR1 reads LNHDA; CDR2 reads SQIVND (reference sequence). V gave up 5 bases and J gave up 4 bases; unmatched junction bases: 7. This CDR3 is built from 15 residues. CDR3 amino acids: CASSSRTGGNYEQYF. The CDR3 DNA reads TGTGCCAGTAGTTCACGGACAGGGGGCAATTACGAGCAGTACTTC.

This clone was recorded only once. The chain joins TRBV7-2 to TRBJ2-1; D perhaps matches TRBD1 (5 bases). This CDR3 comprises 14 residues. Germline values: CDR1 SGHTA, CDR2 FQGNSA. V was pared by 4 bases and J by 8 bases, with 15 bases between. For the CDR3, the DNA is TGTGCCAGCAGCTCCCAAACCTGGGGCGATGAGCAGTTCTTC. As protein: CASSSQTWGDEQFF.

This clone has more than one count but fewer than ten. This chain joins TRBV28 and TRBJ2-3; TRBD2 matches 13 bases. The germline V gene has CDR1 MDHEN and CDR2 SYDVKM. CDR3 length equals 16 residues. V was clipped by 6 bases and J by 1 base; unmatched bases: 4. CDR3 DNA sequence: TGTGCCAGCAGGCACACTAGCGGGAGGGGCACAGATACGCAGTATTTT. Protein product: CASRHTSGRGTDTQYF.

A word on this clone: Other DNA sequences of this sample code for an identical CDR3. This rearrangement joins TRBV5-1 to TRBJ2-1; TRBD1 agrees at 11 bases. Germline V gene sequence: CDR1 SGHRS, CDR2 YFSETQ. J was trimmed by 6 bases and V by 4 bases; bases with no gene match: 3. The CDR3 is 14 amino acids. CDR3 region: CASSRGTGGNEQFF. As DNA, the CDR3 is TGCGCCAGCAGCCGAGGGACAGGGGGCAATGAGCAGTTCTTC. The entire variable domain, with the rest obtained from reference TRBV5-1 and TRBJ2-1, is as follows: KAGVTQTPRYLIKTRGQQVTLSCSPISGHRSVSWYQQTPGQGLQFLFEYFSETQRNKGNFPGRFSGRQFSNSRSEMNVSTLELGDSALYLCASSRGTGGNEQFFGPGTRLTVL.

The CDR3 loop reads CASSLGTASQPQHF. The CDR3, as DNA: TGTGCCAGCAGCTTAGGGACGGCGAGTCAGCCCCAGCATTTT. The chain joins TRBV7-8 to TRBJ1-5; D gene uncertain. The CDR3 sequence is 14 residues long. V was trimmed by 1 base and J by 6 bases, leaving 10 bases between them. CDR1 is SGHVS, CDR2 FQNEAQ, per germline. Filled out from reference TRBV7-8 and TRBJ1-5, the complete variable domain reads GAGVSQSPRYKVAKRGQDVALRCDPISGHVSLFWYQQALGQGPEFLTYFQNEAQLDKSGLPSDRFFAERPEGSVSTLKIQRTQQEDSAVYLCASSLGTASQPQHFGDGTRLSIL.

This clone was observed a few times. The same CDR3 arises from other DNA sequences in this sample as well. The rearrangement joins TRBV7-9 to TRBJ1-3; unclear D gene. This CDR3 region has 14 residues. Per germline, CDR1 SEHNR and CDR2 FQNEAQ (reference sequence). V lost 2 bases and J lost 0, with 5 bases in between. The CDR3 region has the DNA TGTGCCAGCAGCTTATCTGGCTCTGGAAACACCATATATTTT. Translating it yields CASSLSGSGNTIYF.

There are a few counts of this clone. The chain carries TRBV10-1 and TRBJ1-1, with a tentative D call TRBD1 (5 bases). The CDR3 sequence is 13 residues long. Trimming took off 3 bases at V and 7 bases at J, with 12 bases between the two ends. Germline lookup yields CDR1 WNHNN and CDR2 SYGVQD (reference sequence). CDR3 nucleotides: TGCGCCAGCAGTGACCCGGGACGGCGTGAAGCTTTCTTT. Translated: CASSDPGRREAFF.

This chain joins TRBV9 and TRBJ2-1, with D maybe TRBD1 (6 bases). CDR1 and CDR2 (germline): SGDLS, YYNGEE. Between the trimmed V and J ends, which lost 0 bases and 4 bases, there was a span of 11 bases. This CDR3 has 15 residues. Here the CDR3 DNA reads TGTGCCAGCAGCGTAGCTACAGGACAGTACAATGAGCAGTTCTTC. The encoded protein is CASSVATGQYNEQFF.

For this clone: The same CDR3 is also encoded by other DNA sequences in this sample. The chain combines TRBV2 with TRBJ2-7; a possible D gene is TRBD1 (5 bases). This CDR3 comprises 12 residues. Germline V gene lookup returns CDR1 SNHLY and CDR2 FYNNEI. The germline V and J ends were trimmed by 5 bases and 3 bases, with 8 bases remaining between them. The CDR3 nucleotides are TGTGCCAGCAGTTCCCAGGGCTACGAGCAGTACTTC. It encodes CASSSQGYEQYF.

In this sample, this clone turned up a few times. The V gene is TRBV6-1, the J gene TRBJ1-1; the D is unclear. CDR3 length: 13 residues. V lost 5 bases and J lost 1, with 8 bases in between. Germline V gives CDR1 MNHNS, CDR2 SASEGT. CDR3 amino acids: CASSLFTNTEAFF. DNA of the CDR3: TGTGCCAGCAGTCTATTCACGAACACTGAAGCTTTCTTT.

The CDR3 DNA is TGTGCCAGCAGTGAAAGGCTAGCGGGAGGTTGGCAGTTCTTC. Protein sequence: CASSERLAGGWQFF. This chain connects TRBV2 to TRBJ2-1, with TRBD2 matching over 11 bases. The J segment lost 12 bases and the V segment lost 2 bases, leaving 6 bases of the junction unmatched. CDR1 is SNHLY and CDR2 is FYNNEI in the germline V gene. The CDR3 is made up of 14 amino acids.

The V and J genes are TRBV19 and TRBJ2-1; 8 nucleotides agree with TRBD1. The CDR3 is made up of 13 amino acids. J gave up 8 bases and V 7 bases, and 7 bases lay outside the gene matches. Germline V lookup: CDR1 LNHDA, CDR2 SQIVND (reference sequence). In nucleotides, the CDR3 is TGTGCCAGTACCACCCCAGGGGGCGATGAGCAGTTCTTC. Its protein is CASTTPGGDEQFF.